This T cell receptor (beta chain) is from a study of cytomegalovirus exposure and HLA in healthy donors (dated by TCRdb to 2017 to 2019). Concerning the study at large: According to a later analysis, the approximately 130 validation repertoires were produced on the same platform as the 700 or so repertoires of the first cohort. The aim of the study was to test whether cataloging public T cell receptors could identify signatures of past pathogen exposure. In addition to the first cohort of several hundred subjects, a separate validation cohort of approximately 130 different subjects was used. High-throughput TCR immunosequencing, statistical association of individual TCRs with disease status, and machine learning were combined to predict cytomegalovirus infection status.

The donors were included in the validation cohort of some 110 subjects, a group kept apart from the roughly 700-subject first cohort. General study outcomes and caveats: Three of the identified cytomegalovirus-associated TCR beta chains were confirmed in vitro to be specific for cytomegalovirus antigens. A later analysis lacked HLA typing for the validation cohort, so it scored co-occurrence in that cohort across all 120 or so repertoires. The authors suggested that the approach could potentially be extended to other disease states and immunological phenotypes. In both the original and validation cohorts, the classifier was reported to diagnose cytomegalovirus status with high specificity and sensitivity. Across donors, most TCR sequences were observed very rarely, whereas some public TCRs were present in many individuals. In a later analysis, TCRs clustered in the first cohort were found to also tend to co-occur in the 120 or so validation repertoires, with approximately 94% of cluster scores above 0. A total of 150 or so TCR beta chains were listed by the study as associated with cytomegalovirus.

Including the terminal cysteine and phenylalanine, the CDR3 comprises 14 residues. Only the CDR3 DNA stays, 42 bases, in frame from base 1. Taken from the germline V gene (reference sequence), the CDR1 and CDR2 loops are SEHNR and FQNEAQ. The V end gives up 1 base and the J end 3 bases, leaving 1 base in the junction not matched to a gene. Library creation used the immunoSEQ multiplex PCR assay. As for the authors' bioinformatics: To diagnose cytomegalovirus status from the catalog of TCR beta chain sequences, a statistical classification framework was built. In its TCRdb copy, this immuneACCESS table keeps in-frame sequences only and misses some clones. Where compared with another copy, unresolved V genes explain less than half of these, and the others have no known cause. V and J calls and clone size are copied from that table; D and trimming were computed from the DNA. The sample table records 95,000 to 150,000 clones; 75% to 90% of these occur just once. Jointly, the top ten make up 2% of the sample.

There are a few counts of this clone. There is no known antigen for this receptor. No clone much larger than this one lies a single base away; base qualities are absent. This receptor was identified in a woman between 18 and 30 years old in good health and CMV-seronegative. The receptor chain draws on TRBV7-9 and TRBJ2-7, with 9 central nucleotides matching TRBD1. Sequences were obtained from PBMCs. The CDR3 sequence is CASSLGDRVYEQYF. The DNA reads TGTGCCAGCAGCTTAGGGGACAGGGTCTACGAGCAGTACTTC.